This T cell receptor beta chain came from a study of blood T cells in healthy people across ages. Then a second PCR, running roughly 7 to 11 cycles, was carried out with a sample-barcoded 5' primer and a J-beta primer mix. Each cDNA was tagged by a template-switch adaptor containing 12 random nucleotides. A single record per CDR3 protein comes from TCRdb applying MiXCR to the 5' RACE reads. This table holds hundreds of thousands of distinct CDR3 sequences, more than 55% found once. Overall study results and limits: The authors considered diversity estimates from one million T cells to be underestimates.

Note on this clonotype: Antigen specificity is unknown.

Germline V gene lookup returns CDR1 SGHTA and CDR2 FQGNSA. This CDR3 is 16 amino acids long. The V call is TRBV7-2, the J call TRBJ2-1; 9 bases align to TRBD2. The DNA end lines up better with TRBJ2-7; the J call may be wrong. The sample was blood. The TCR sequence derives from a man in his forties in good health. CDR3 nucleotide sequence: TGTGCCAGCAGCTTATTACTTGTAGCGGGAGAGAATGAGCAGTACTTC. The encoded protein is CASSLLLVAGENEQYF.